The TCR beta chain under discussion was sequenced for a study of long-term antiretroviral therapy in people with HIV. A v3.0 immunoSEQ assay was performed at survey level. The method was immunoSEQ multiplex PCR; TCRdb's version includes in-frame clones alone and lacks a portion of them. The table lists about 25,000 clones, around 88% of them singletons. Germline CDR1 reads MNHNS; CDR2 reads SASEGT. With 7 bases removed from V and 7 bases from J, the gap between germline ends came to 11 bases. The CDR3 covers 12 residues. Source: unsorted PBMCs, taken 3 years after starting antiretroviral therapy. J is TRBJ1-5 and V is TRBV6-1; D is unresolved. The receptor was isolated from a man between 18 and 29 years old with HIV. The CDR3 DNA is TGTGCCAGCACGAATGGACGCCAGCCCCAGCATTTT. This encodes CASTNGRQPQHF.